The 32 T cell receptor beta chains listed next were all sequenced from one sample in a study of sequential checkpoint blockade in melanoma. Treatment indicated: randomized to nivolumab then ipilimumab (arm A) or the reverse (arm B). TCRdb keeps only in-frame clones here, not all; method: immunoSEQ multiplex PCR. The sample records about 12,000 clones, under 80% being singletons. The starting material was CD8+ T cells sorted from blood (inferred from file names), obtained from a patient given nivolumab and ipilimumab in sequence. The origin of the receptors is a human donor with melanoma.

On this clone: Lacking the conserved final phenylalanine or tryptophan, this CDR3 likely reflects a read error. It is unclear where the CDR3 begins or ends on the DNA, so no DNA is shown, and the CDR3 is as TCRdb lists it. The V gene is TRBV9, the J gene TRBJ2-3; TRBD2 is the table's D call, not checked against the DNA. The CDR3 contains 12 residues when both ends are counted. CDR1 is SGDLS and CDR2 is YYNGEE in the germline V gene. The CDR3 loop reads CASSGASGTSPL.

As DNA, the CDR3 is TGTGCTAGTGGTTTGTCCGTAGCGGTCATGCGGGAGACCCAGTACTTC. Protein sequence: CASGLSVAVMRETQYF. The chain recombines TRBV12-5 with TRBJ2-5, with D possibly being TRBD2 (6 bases). This CDR3 has 16 amino acids. V was shortened by 2 bases and J by 5 bases, with 18 bases between the two germline ends. Germline V gene lookup returns CDR1 LGHNT and CDR2 FRNRAP.

The chain employs TRBV7-6 and TRBJ2-7; 9 bases fit TRBD1. This CDR3 has 14 residues. Germline CDR1 and CDR2: SGHVS and FNYEAQ. Unmatched junction bases numbered 6, after V lost 5 bases and J lost 4 bases. Here the CDR3 DNA reads TGTGCCAGCAGCCCACGCGGACAGGGGTACGAGCAGTACTTC. As protein: CASSPRGQGYEQYF.

This clone was seen a few times. The rearrangement joins TRBV27 to TRBJ2-3; D may be TRBD2 (6 bases). V shed 3 bases and J shed 4 bases, with 17 bases lying between them. The CDR3 is 16 amino acids. Germline CDR1 MNHEY, CDR2 SMNVEV (reference sequence). The CDR3 sequence: CASSFLGGGSPDTQYF. In DNA, the CDR3 is TGTGCCAGCAGTTTTCTGGGAGGCGGTAGCCCAGATACGCAGTATTTT.

The J gene is TRBJ1-1, the V gene TRBV13; D not certain. Trimming stripped 5 bases from V and 4 bases from J, with 17 bases between. This CDR3 is 15 amino acids long. CDR1 PRHDT and CDR2 FYEKMQ come from the germline V gene (reference sequence). Here the CDR3 DNA reads TGTGCCAGCAGCCAAGATATAGGCGGAGCCACTGAAGCTTTCTTT. It specifies CASSQDIGGATEAFF.

This chain links TRBV11-2 with TRBJ1-3; possibly TRBD1 for D (6 bases). The germline V gene has CDR1 SGHAT and CDR2 FQNNGV. The CDR3 spans 14 residues. Trimming stripped 3 bases from V and 13 bases from J, with 19 bases between. CDR3 in amino acids: CASSFPQSGGNIYF. The CDR3 DNA reads TGTGCCAGCAGCTTCCCCCAAAGTGGGGGCAATATATATTTT.

This sequence joins TRBV13 and TRBJ1-1; 9 bases are a match to TRBD1. V was pared by 3 bases and J by 6 bases, with 5 bases of the junction left unmatched. The CDR3 has 14 residues. The V gene's germline CDR1 is PRHDT and CDR2 FYEKMQ (reference sequence). CDR3: CASSFRDRVPEAFF. DNA for the CDR3: TGTGCCAGCAGCTTCCGGGACAGGGTCCCTGAAGCTTTCTTT.

Here the CDR3 reads CASSPLGRGNTEAFF. The CDR3 nucleotides read TGTGCCAGCAGCCCCCTTGGCAGGGGGAACACTGAAGCTTTCTTT. This chain connects TRBV7-9 to TRBJ1-1, with D perhaps TRBD1 (6 bases). The CDR3 spans 15 residues. Between the trimmed V and J ends, which lost 5 bases and 1 base, there was a span of 14 bases. CDR1 is SEHNR, CDR2 FQNEAQ, per germline (reference sequence).

The chain joins TRBV7-9 to TRBJ2-2; TRBD1 matches at 10 bases. The CDR3 sequence is 17 residues long. The V gene end was trimmed by 3 bases and the J gene end by 7 bases; junction bases not matched to a gene: 11. Germline V lookup: CDR1 SEHNR, CDR2 FQNEAQ (reference sequence). CDR3 sequence: CASSFDLRTGGGGELFF. CDR3 in DNA: TGTGCCAGCAGCTTCGATCTCCGGACAGGGGGAGGCGGGGAGCTGTTTTTT.

The chain is built from TRBV27 and TRBJ2-1, with D maybe TRBD1 (6 bases). Germline CDR1 MNHEY, CDR2 SMNVEV (reference sequence). This CDR3 is 16 amino acids long. Trimming took off 0 bases at V and 3 bases at J, with 12 bases between the two ends. CDR3 region: CASSLSQGPLYNEQFF. The CDR3 bases are TGTGCCAGCAGTTTATCACAGGGCCCCCTCTACAATGAGCAGTTCTTC.

CDR3 coding DNA: TGTGCCAGCAGCTTACCCGGACAGGGGGCAAAGGAGCAGTTCTTC. It codes for CASSLPGQGAKEQFF. The chain couples TRBV7-9 to TRBJ2-1, with TRBD1 matching over 11 bases. Germline CDR1 is SEHNR and CDR2 is FQNEAQ (reference sequence). V trimming: 2 bases; J trimming: 10 bases; junction bases outside the gene matches: 7. The CDR3 loop spans 15 amino acids.

The chain employs TRBV19 and TRBJ2-7; D possibly corresponds to TRBD1 (6 bases). Germline CDR1 and CDR2: LNHDA and SQIVND (reference sequence). The CDR3 loop spans 15 amino acids. Trimming removed 1 base at V and 4 bases at J, with 14 bases between. CDR3 sequence (DNA): TGTGCCAGTAGTATAGTAATACAGGGTCGGTACGAGCAGTACTTC. This translates into CASSIVIQGRYEQYF.

The gene calls are TRBV7-2 and TRBJ2-3, with a tentative D call TRBD2 (6 bases). Deletions cut 2 bases from V and 0 bases from J, with 9 bases between. The length of the CDR3 is 15 residues. Germline V gene data show CDR1 as SGHTA and CDR2 as FQGNSA. The CDR3 DNA is TGTGCCAGCAGCTTATATGGGGGGAGCACAGATACGCAGTATTTT. Amino acid sequence: CASSLYGGSTDTQYF.

V gene TRBV6-5 combines with J gene TRBJ1-2; possibly TRBD1 for D (5 bases). Germline CDR1 reads MNHEY; CDR2 reads SVGAGI. Trimming removed 0 bases at V and 8 bases at J, with 16 bases between. There are 15 residues in the CDR3. CDR3: CASSYSPGGAGGYTF. CDR3 nucleotide sequence: TGTGCCAGCAGTTACTCACCAGGAGGGGCGGGCGGCTACACCTTC.

The rearrangement joins TRBV30 to TRBJ2-7; D might be TRBD1 (6 bases). V gave up 0 bases and J gave up 3 bases, with 12 bases separating them. The germline gives CDR1 GTSNPN, CDR2 SVGIG (reference sequence). The CDR3 consists of 14 residues. The CDR3 region has the DNA TGTGCCTGGAGTGTTGGGGCAGGGGACTACGAGCAGTACGTC. Translating gives CAWSVGAGDYEQYV.

This clone occurred a few times. This rearrangement joins TRBV7-9 to TRBJ2-1; 7 bases are a match to TRBD1. This CDR3 is built from 15 residues. Germline-derived CDR1 and CDR2 are SEHNR and FQNEAQ (reference sequence). The junction had 4 bases not matched to a gene; V was cut back by 1 base and J by 4 bases. CDR3 DNA: TGTGCCAGCAGCTTAGTAACAGGGGTATACAATGAGCAGTTCTTC. Translated, it gives CASSLVTGVYNEQFF.

The rearrangement uses TRBV2 and TRBJ2-2; possible D gene TRBD1, 5 bases. V lost 7 bases and J lost 1, with 28 bases in between. Germline V gene sequence: CDR1 SNHLY, CDR2 FYNNEI. CDR3 length: 20 amino acids. Here the CDR3 reads CASTKKIETAKSMNTGELFF. The CDR3 DNA sequence: TGTGCCAGCACCAAGAAAATTGAGACAGCCAAGTCGATGAACACCGGGGAGCTGTTTTTT. Looking up the rest from reference TRBV2 and TRBJ2-2 gives the full variable domain: EPEVTQTPSHQVTQMGQEVILRCVPISNHLYFYWYRQILGQKVEFLVSFYNNEISEKSEIFDDQFSVERPDGSNFTLKIRSTKLEDSAMYFCASTKKIETAKSMNTGELFFGEGSRLTVL.

This rearrangement joins TRBV5-1 to TRBJ2-5, with 7 nucleotides matching TRBD1. Looked up from germline, CDR1 is SGHRS and CDR2 is YFSETQ. This CDR3 has 15 residues. Trimming at V came to 0 bases and at J to 2 bases, leaving 4 bases not matched to a gene. CDR3 nucleotide sequence: TGCGCCAGCAGCTTGGCTCGCAGGGGGCAAGAGACCCAGTACTTC. It specifies CASSLARRGQETQYF.

This chain links TRBV30 with TRBJ1-1; weak D call: TRBD1 (6 bases). The CDR3 has 13 amino acids. The ends were cut back, 2 bases at V and 1 base at J, with 8 bases in the middle. CDR1 and CDR2 from the germline V gene are GTSNPN and SVGIG (reference sequence). CDR3 in DNA: TGTGCCTGGAGTTTGACAGGGAACACTGAAGCTTTCTTT. Its protein product is CAWSLTGNTEAFF.

This clone was counted a few times. J is TRBJ2-2 and V is TRBV7-2, with D perhaps TRBD2 (5 bases). Trimming pared 5 bases from V and 0 bases from J, leaving 13 bases between. The CDR3 is 16 amino acids. Germline CDR1 reads SGHTA; CDR2 reads FQGNSA. CDR3 loop: CASSPTAAANTGELFF. The DNA for the CDR3 is TGTGCCAGCAGCCCCACAGCGGCGGCGAACACCGGGGAGCTGTTTTTT.

This chain connects TRBV27 to TRBJ2-3, with D unresolved. The CDR3 sequence is 15 residues long. V lost 0 bases and J 3 bases, leaving 10 bases between the germline ends. Germline-derived CDR1 and CDR2 are MNHEY and SMNVEV (reference sequence). CDR3 residues: CASSLSEMLTDTQYF. The CDR3 DNA reads TGTGCCAGCAGTTTATCGGAGATGTTAACAGATACGCAGTATTTT.

V and J are TRBV11-2 and TRBJ2-1; D is uncertain. CDR3 length equals 13 residues. From germline, CDR1 is SGHAT and CDR2 FQNNGV. Trimming took off 2 bases at V and 4 bases at J, with 6 bases between the two ends. The CDR3 protein is CASSLNSYNEQFF. For the CDR3, the DNA is TGTGCCAGCAGCTTAAACTCTTACAATGAGCAGTTCTTC.

The chain carries TRBV4-3 and TRBJ1-1; D ambiguous. The length of the CDR3 is 14 residues. V was pared by 4 bases and J by 3 bases, with 12 bases between. Germline V lookup: CDR1 LGHNA, CDR2 YSLEER. The CDR3 DNA is TGCGCCAGCAGCCTTAACTCGGAGTACACTGAAGCTTTCTTT. Amino acids: CASSLNSEYTEAFF.

J is TRBJ1-5 and V is TRBV7-9, with 10 nucleotides matching TRBD1. The germline V gene encodes CDR1 SEHNR and CDR2 FQNEAQ (reference sequence). V was pared by 4 bases and J by 6 bases, with 3 bases of the junction left unmatched. CDR3 length: 14 amino acids. The CDR3 DNA is TGTGCCAGCAGCTCCTGGGACAGGGGTCAGCCCCAGCATTTT. Protein: CASSSWDRGQPQHF.

The rearrangement uses TRBV6-6 and TRBJ2-3; no firm D call. Between the trimmed V and J ends, which lost 4 bases and 2 bases, there was a span of 16 bases. Germline lookup yields CDR1 MNHNY and CDR2 SVGAGI (reference sequence). The CDR3 totals 16 residues. CDR3 bases: TGTGCCAGCAGTTCCCTCCGTGGTGGAGCCACAGATACGCAGTATTTT. This sequence encodes CASSSLRGGATDTQYF.

The chain joins TRBV5-6 to TRBJ1-2, with 8 bases that match TRBD1. This CDR3 contains 15 residues. Trimming took 4 bases from V and 5 from J; bases not matched to a gene: 10. Germline CDR1 reads SGHDT; CDR2 reads YYEEEE. The CDR3 bases are TGTGCCAGCAGCGGAGACAGGGGCGCAAATTATGGCTACACCTTC. Its protein is CASSGDRGANYGYTF. Variable domain in full (rest from reference TRBV5-6 and TRBJ1-2): DAGVTQSPTHLIKTRGQQVTLRCSPKSGHDTVSWYQQALGQGPQFIFQYYEEEERQRGNFPDRFSGHQFPNYSSELNVNALLLGDSALYLCASSGDRGANYGYTFGSGTRLTVV.

The chain links TRBV6-5 to TRBJ2-5; TRBD2 is a possible D gene (5 bases). The CDR3 sequence is 13 residues long. The germline V gene encodes CDR1 MNHEY and CDR2 SVGAGI. Trimming cost V 6 bases and J 5 bases, with 13 bases left between them. As DNA, the CDR3 is TGTGCCAGCAGCCCCCCCCCGGGGGAGACCCAGTACTTC. This encodes CASSPPPGETQYF.

The V gene is TRBV19, the J gene TRBJ1-1; tentative D call: TRBD1 (5 bases). This CDR3 comprises 12 residues. Per germline, CDR1 LNHDA and CDR2 SQIVND (reference sequence). Trimming cost V 10 bases and J 3 bases, with 12 bases left between them. The CDR3 nucleotides are TGTGCCACTAGGCCGGGGGACACTGAAGCTTTCTTT. It translates to CATRPGDTEAFF.

J is TRBJ2-5 and V is TRBV25-1; D is undetermined. The CDR3 spans 11 residues. CDR1 is MGHDK, CDR2 SYGVNS, per germline. Trimming cost V 5 bases and J 3 bases, with 4 bases left between them. Here the CDR3 reads CASSTEETQYF. The DNA of the CDR3 is TGTGCCAGCAGTACGGAAGAGACCCAGTACTTC.

V and J are TRBV7-9 and TRBJ2-4; TRBD1 agrees at 7 bases. J gave up 1 base and V 4 bases, and 10 bases lay outside the gene matches. Germline CDR1 SEHNR, CDR2 FQNEAQ (reference sequence). The CDR3 covers 17 residues. CDR3 DNA sequence: TGTGCCAGCAGCTCCGGACAGGACCCTCTGGCCAAAAACATTCAGTACTTC. Translated, it gives CASSSGQDPLAKNIQYF.

The rearrangement joins TRBV13 to TRBJ2-3; possibly TRBD2 for D (6 bases). Per germline, CDR1 PRHDT and CDR2 FYEKMQ (reference sequence). The CDR3 runs to 15 residues. V lost 3 bases, J lost 0 bases, and 10 bases lay in between. CDR3 DNA: TGTGCCAGCAGCTTTTGGAGCGGGAGCACAGATACGCAGTATTTT. This translates into CASSFWSGSTDTQYF.

The rearrangement links TRBV27 to TRBJ2-3; D not certain. The V gene lost 3 bases and the J gene lost 6 bases, with 10 bases spanning the gap. Germline V gene sequence: CDR1 MNHEY, CDR2 SMNVEV (reference sequence). The CDR3 is made up of 13 amino acids. The CDR3 here is CASSFEVEDTQYF. CDR3 DNA: TGTGCCAGCAGTTTTGAGGTCGAGGATACGCAGTATTTT.